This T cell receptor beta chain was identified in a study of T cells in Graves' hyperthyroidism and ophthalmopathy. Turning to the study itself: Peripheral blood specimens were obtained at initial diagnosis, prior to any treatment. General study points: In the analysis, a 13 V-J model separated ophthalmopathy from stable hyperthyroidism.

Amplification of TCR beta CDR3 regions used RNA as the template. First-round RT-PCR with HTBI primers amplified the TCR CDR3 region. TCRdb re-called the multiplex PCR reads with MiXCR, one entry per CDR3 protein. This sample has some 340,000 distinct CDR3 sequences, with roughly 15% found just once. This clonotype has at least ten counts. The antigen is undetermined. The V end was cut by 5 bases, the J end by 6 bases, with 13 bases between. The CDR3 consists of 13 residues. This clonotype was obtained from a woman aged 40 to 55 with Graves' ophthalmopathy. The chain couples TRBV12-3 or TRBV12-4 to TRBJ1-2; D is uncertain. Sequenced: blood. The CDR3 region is CASSPLFGDGYTF. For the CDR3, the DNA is TGTGCCAGCAGTCCCCTTTTCGGGGATGGCTACACCTTC.